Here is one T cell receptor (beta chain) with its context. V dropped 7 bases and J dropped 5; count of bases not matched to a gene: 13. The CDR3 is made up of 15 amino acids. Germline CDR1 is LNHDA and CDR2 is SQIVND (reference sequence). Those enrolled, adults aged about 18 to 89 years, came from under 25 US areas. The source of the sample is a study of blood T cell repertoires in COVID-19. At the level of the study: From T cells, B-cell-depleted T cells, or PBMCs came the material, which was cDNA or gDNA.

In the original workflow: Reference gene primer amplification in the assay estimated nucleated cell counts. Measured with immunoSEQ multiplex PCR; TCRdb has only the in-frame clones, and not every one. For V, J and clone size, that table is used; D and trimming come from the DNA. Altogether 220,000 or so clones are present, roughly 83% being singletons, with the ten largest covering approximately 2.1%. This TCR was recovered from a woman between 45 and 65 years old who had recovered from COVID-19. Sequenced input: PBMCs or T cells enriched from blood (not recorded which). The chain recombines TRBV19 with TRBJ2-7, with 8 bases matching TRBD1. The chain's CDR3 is CASKKGDRGVHEQYF. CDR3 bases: TGTGCCAGTAAGAAAGGAGACAGGGGAGTCCACGAGCAGTACTTC.